These 28 T cell receptor beta chains originate from one sample sequenced in a study of spatial heterogeneity in lung cancer. Time point given: blood at routine non-recurrence follow-up after resection. TCRdb reprocessed the 5' RACE reads with MiXCR, giving one entry per CDR3 protein. The repertoire consists of some 43,000 distinct CDR3 sequences, with over 9.5% occurring once and the leading ten covering about a sixth. The sample here was PBMCs, taken at follow-up. These receptors were taken from a female donor with early-stage non-small cell lung cancer.

This sequence joins TRBV14 and TRBJ2-1; 11 nucleotides agree with TRBD2. J lost 8 bases, V lost 4 bases, and 10 bases had no gene match. Germline CDR1 SGHDN, CDR2 FVKESK. The CDR3 has 16 residues. The DNA for the CDR3 is TGTGCCAGCAGCCTGACCCTAGCGGGGGGAATCGATGAGCAGTTCTTC. Translating it yields CASSLTLAGGIDEQFF.

This clonotype was seen many times. The V gene is TRBV5-6, the J gene TRBJ2-1; a weak D match, TRBD2 (6 bases). The CDR3 runs 17 residues. Trimming removed 3 bases from V and 0 bases from J, with 16 bases in between. Germline lookup yields CDR1 SGHDT and CDR2 YYEEEE. This CDR3 is CASSWASGGASYNEQFF. The CDR3 DNA is TGTGCCAGCAGCTGGGCCTCTGGCGGGGCCTCCTACAATGAGCAGTTCTTC.

This rearrangement joins TRBV6-5 to TRBJ2-5, with 11 positions matching TRBD2. Unmatched junction bases numbered 9, after V lost 2 bases and J lost 4 bases. CDR3 size: 17 residues. Germline CDR1 MNHEY, CDR2 SVGAGI. This chain's CDR3 is CASSYLTGLAGGETQYF. The CDR3 nucleotides read TGTGCCAGCAGTTACCTCACGGGGCTAGCGGGGGGAGAGACCCAGTACTTC.

This clonotype occurred many times. The rearrangement links TRBV10-3 to TRBJ1-1; no clear D gene. CDR3 length: 14 amino acids. V was pared by 6 bases and J by 5 bases, with 16 bases between. CDR1 ENHRY and CDR2 SYGVKD come from the germline V gene. CDR3 in DNA: TGTGCCATCAGCCTTAGTTTCGGGGAAACTGAAGCTTTCTTT. It codes for CAISLSFGETEAFF.

The chain recombines TRBV5-6 with TRBJ2-1; a weak D match, TRBD2 (6 bases). Per the germline V gene, CDR1 is SGHDT and CDR2 is YYEEEE. The length of the CDR3 is 13 residues. The V and J ends lost 5 bases and 3 bases respectively, with 9 bases between them. The CDR3 nucleotides are TGTGCCAGCAGGGGGGGAATCTACAATGAGCAGTTCTTC. This translates into CASRGGIYNEQFF.

This clonotype was recorded a few times. The chain carries TRBV6-5 and TRBJ2-3; TRBD2 matches at 8 bases. CDR3 length equals 20 residues. Germline CDR1 is MNHEY and CDR2 is SVGAGI. V trimming: 2 bases; J trimming: 1 base; junction bases outside the gene matches: 17. This chain's CDR3 is CASSYRLPKRAGARTDTQYF. CDR3 nucleotides: TGTGCCAGCAGTTACCGACTGCCTAAAAGAGCGGGAGCGCGCACAGATACGCAGTATTTT.

This clonotype was recorded at least ten times. The rearrangement joins TRBV6-2 or TRBV6-3 to TRBJ2-1, with 10 bases identical to TRBD2. There are 17 residues in the CDR3. V lost 2 bases, J lost 5 bases, and 9 bases stayed unmatched. The germline gives CDR1 MNHEY, CDR2 SVGEGT. This CDR3 is CASSYVSLAGADNEQFF. The CDR3 DNA reads as TGTGCCAGCAGTTACGTAAGTCTAGCGGGGGCAGACAATGAGCAGTTCTTC.

This clonotype was counted between two and nine times. V gene TRBV2 combines with J gene TRBJ2-5; D unresolved. V gave up 0 bases and J gave up 1 base, with 6 bases separating them. The CDR3 loop spans 14 amino acids. The germline CDR1 and CDR2 sequences are SNHLY and FYNNEI. CDR3 residues: CASSEAAVQETQYF. The CDR3 nucleotides read TGTGCCAGCAGTGAAGCGGCCGTCCAAGAGACCCAGTACTTC.

With respect to this clonotype: This may come from a read error, since a much larger clone is one base off. The chain couples TRBV5-6 to TRBJ2-5; the D gene is possibly TRBD1 (6 bases). The CDR3 length is 16 residues. Germline CDR1 reads SGHDT; CDR2 reads YYEEEE. V was clipped by 4 bases and J by 1 base, with 17 bases between them. The CDR3 here is CASSLPNRVAQETQYF. The DNA of the CDR3 is TGTGCCAGCAGCCTACCGAACAGGGTGGCCCAAGAGACCCAGTACTTC.

This clonotype was detected only a few times. V is TRBV7-2 and J is TRBJ2-3, with D uncertain. Germline-derived CDR1 and CDR2 are SGHTA and FQGNSA. This CDR3 spans 14 amino acids. Trimming cost V 4 bases and J 0 bases, with 8 bases left between them. The CDR3 protein is CASSSSRSTDTQYF. For the CDR3, the DNA is TGTGCCAGCAGCTCCTCACGCAGCACAGATACGCAGTATTTT.

The CDR3 bases are TGTGCCAGCAGTTTAAGGCTAGCGGTTTCCTACAATGAGCAGTTCTTC. Translated: CASSLRLAVSYNEQFF. The gene calls are TRBV27 and TRBJ2-1; TRBD2 matches 7 bases. The junction had 5 bases not matched to a gene; V was cut back by 2 bases and J by 1 base. This CDR3 is built from 16 residues. Germline-derived CDR1 and CDR2 are MNHEY and SMNVEV (reference sequence).

This clonotype was counted ten times or more. The CDR3 loop is CAWSVDGGELFF. The CDR3 DNA is TGTGCCTGGAGTGTGGACGGCGGGGAGCTGTTTTTT. J is TRBJ2-2 and V is TRBV30; D is unclear. Germline lookup yields CDR1 GTSNPN and CDR2 SVGIG (reference sequence). Trimming removed 0 bases at V and 7 bases at J, with 6 bases between. CDR3 length: 12 residues.

This clonotype was counted many times. The chain links TRBV7-9 to TRBJ2-3, with 11 bases fitting TRBD2. This CDR3 has 15 amino acids. Germline V gene sequence: CDR1 SEHNR, CDR2 FQNEAQ (reference sequence). The V segment lost 5 bases and the J segment 1 base; nucleotides outside the gene matches: 2. This CDR3 is CASSQLAGGTDTQYF. The CDR3 DNA reads TGTGCCAGCAGCCAACTAGCGGGGGGCACAGATACGCAGTATTTT.

This clonotype was picked up many times. The chain employs TRBV7-2 and TRBJ2-1, with TRBD2 matching 8 bases. The CDR3 is made up of 16 amino acids. Germline CDR1 and CDR2: SGHTA and FQGNSA. The ends lost 4 bases at V and 9 bases at J; junction bases unmatched: 14. This chain's CDR3 is CASSSLPGLGGSEQFF. In DNA form, the CDR3 reads TGTGCCAGCAGCTCCCTCCCGGGACTAGGTGGAAGTGAGCAGTTCTTC.

The chain employs TRBV19 and TRBJ2-5, with TRBD2 matching 9 bases. Trimming removed 7 bases from V and 5 bases from J; junction bases left unmatched: 5. This CDR3 is built from 13 residues. Germline values: CDR1 LNHDA, CDR2 SQIVND (reference sequence). CDR3 nucleotides: TGTGCCAGTACCGGGACTAGCAAGGAGACCCAGTACTTC. Its protein product is CASTGTSKETQYF.

Ten or more counts support this clonotype. This chain links TRBV7-3 with TRBJ1-2, with D unclear. The CDR3 contains 13 residues. Germline V lookup: CDR1 SGHTA, CDR2 FQGTGA. V lost 3 bases, J lost 10 bases, and 15 bases lay in between. The CDR3 sequence is CASSFNPTSAYTF. CDR3 nucleotide sequence: TGTGCCAGCAGCTTTAACCCCACATCTGCCTACACCTTC.

The table lists this clonotype with a few counts. V and J are TRBV6-2 or TRBV6-3 and TRBJ2-7, with 7 bases aligning to TRBD1. Germline V gives CDR1 MNHEY, CDR2 SVGEGT. V trimming: 5 bases; J trimming: 0 bases; junction bases outside the gene matches: 7. CDR3 length: 15 residues. CDR3 sequence reads: CASSHEQGRSYEQYF. The CDR3 nucleotides are TGTGCCAGCAGTCACGAACAGGGGCGCTCCTACGAGCAGTACTTC.

This clonotype was counted many times. This chain links TRBV29-1 with TRBJ1-1; D is ambiguous. Germline V gene data show CDR1 as SQVTM and CDR2 as ANQGSEA. This CDR3 contains 11 residues. Between the trimmed V and J ends, which lost 4 bases and 10 bases, there was a span of 13 bases. CDR3 protein: CSVVLLGRAFF. The CDR3 nucleotides are TGCAGCGTTGTACTTTTGGGCCGAGCTTTCTTT. The whole variable domain, filled in from reference TRBV29-1 and TRBJ1-1, reads SAVISQKPSRDICQRGTSLTIQCQVDSQVTMMFWYRQQPGQSLTLIATANQGSEATYESGFVIDKFPISRPNLTFSTLTVSNMSPEDSSIYLCSVVLLGRAFFGQGTRLTVV.

This clonotype is judged medium-sized (0.01 to 0.1%). The CDR3 loop reads CASSYLGSSQETQYF. CDR3 in DNA: TGTGCCAGCAGTTACCTAGGGTCCTCCCAAGAGACCCAGTACTTC. The chain combines TRBV27 with TRBJ2-5; unclear D gene. Trimming pared 4 bases from V and 1 base from J, leaving 13 bases between. Germline CDR1 reads MNHEY; CDR2 reads SMNVEV (reference sequence). This CDR3 has 15 residues.

This clonotype was observed a single time. A much larger clone sits a single nucleotide away, making a read error possible. Lacking the conserved final phenylalanine or tryptophan, this CDR3 likely reflects a read error. The V call is TRBV6-2 or TRBV6-3, the J call TRBJ2-5; 7 bases fit TRBD1. The CDR3 spans 12 residues. V was clipped by 4 bases and J by 10 bases; unmatched bases: 6. Germline V gene sequence: CDR1 MNHEY, CDR2 SVGEGT. CDR3 amino acids: CASSSPDRRQYS. The CDR3 region has the DNA TGTGCCAGCAGTTCTCCGGACAGGCGCCAGTACTCC.

This clonotype was observed at least ten times. The chain carries TRBV11-3 and TRBJ2-1; D may be TRBD2 (5 bases). The CDR3 spans 13 residues. Germline V gene sequence: CDR1 SGHNT, CDR2 YENEEA. The V and J ends lost 1 base and 10 bases respectively, with 11 bases between them. CDR3 sequence (DNA): TGTGCCAGCAGCTTAGGCGATGGCGGGGAGCAGTTCTTC. Protein product: CASSLGDGGEQFF.

At least ten counts were recorded for this clonotype. The rearrangement joins TRBV6-6 to TRBJ2-2; a weak D match, TRBD2 (5 bases). CDR3 length equals 14 residues. Per germline, CDR1 MNHNY and CDR2 SVGAGI (reference sequence). V lost 0 bases and J 6 bases, leaving 8 bases between the germline ends. The CDR3 spells CASSYSRAAGELFF. The CDR3 region has the DNA TGTGCCAGCAGTTACTCGCGAGCGGCCGGGGAGCTGTTTTTT.

This clonotype came up many times. The chain recombines TRBV7-6 with TRBJ2-7; 11 bases align to TRBD1. Germline trimming cut 1 base from V and 5 bases from J; bases unmatched to any gene: 4. Germline loops: CDR1 SGHVS, CDR2 FNYEAQ. CDR3 length: 15 amino acids. The CDR3 coding sequence is TGTGCCAGCAGCTTAGGGACAGGGGGCTTCGACGAGCAGTACTTC. Amino acids: CASSLGTGGFDEQYF. The entire variable domain, with the rest obtained from reference TRBV7-6 and TRBJ2-7, is as follows: GAGVSQSPRYKVTKRGQDVALRCDPISGHVSLYWYRQALGQGPEFLTYFNYEAQQDKSGLPNDRFSAERPEGSISTLTIQRTEQRDSAMYRCASSLGTGGFDEQYFGPGTRLTVT.

V gene TRBV28 combines with J gene TRBJ2-7; 10 bases match TRBD2. The J segment lost 0 bases and the V segment lost 8 bases, leaving 16 bases of the junction unmatched. Germline loops: CDR1 MDHEN, CDR2 SYDVKM. This CDR3 spans 18 amino acids. This CDR3 is CASEPVGLAGASSYEQYF. CDR3 DNA: TGTGCCAGCGAGCCCGTAGGTCTAGCGGGGGCGTCCTCCTACGAGCAGTACTTC. Variable domain in full (rest from reference TRBV28 and TRBJ2-7): DVKVTQSSRYLVKRTGEKVFLECVQDMDHENMFWYRQDPGLGLRLIYFSYDVKMKEKGDIPEGYSVSREKKERFSLILESASTNQTSMYLCASEPVGLAGASSYEQYFGPGTRLTVT.

This clonotype was observed many times. CDR3 sequence: CASSLTPALAEPQHF. In DNA, the CDR3 is TGCGCCAGCAGCTTAACTCCAGCACTGGCTGAGCCCCAGCATTTT. The V gene is TRBV5-1, the J gene TRBJ1-5; D ambiguous. Trimming stripped 2 bases from V and 8 bases from J, with 17 bases between. Germline lookup yields CDR1 SGHRS and CDR2 YFSETQ. CDR3 length equals 15 residues.

This clonotype came up a few times. This chain uses TRBV20-1 with TRBJ2-3, with TRBD1 identical over 7 bases. CDR1 is DFQATT, CDR2 SNEGSKA, per germline (reference sequence). The CDR3 has 13 amino acids. Trimming at V came to 4 bases and at J to 1 base, leaving 2 bases not matched to a gene. In DNA, the CDR3 is TGCAGTGCTAAGGACAGGCGCACAGATACGCAGTATTTT. This codes for CSAKDRRTDTQYF.

This clonotype was detected ten times or more. The V and J genes are TRBV3-1 and TRBJ2-2; 11 bases agree with TRBD2. The CDR3 is 15 amino acids. V gave up 5 bases and J gave up 7 bases; unmatched junction bases: 6. CDR1 is LGHDT and CDR2 is YNNKEL in the germline V gene (reference sequence). Here the CDR3 DNA reads TGTGCCAGCAGCGAAACTAGCGGGGGTTACGGGGAGCTGTTTTTT. As protein: CASSETSGGYGELFF. Using reference TRBV3-1 and TRBJ2-2 for the parts outside the CDR3, the full variable domain is DTAVSQTPKYLVTQMGNDKSIKCEQNLGHDTMYWYKQDSKKFLKIMFSYNNKELIINETVPNRFSPKSPDKAHLNLHINSLELGDSAVYFCASSETSGGYGELFFGEGSRLTVL.

Only one count was recorded for this clonotype. This may be a read error, as it is one base from a much larger clone. The chain couples TRBV5-5 to TRBJ1-4; 9 bases match TRBD1. Germline CDR1 is SGHKS and CDR2 is YYEKEE (reference sequence). The CDR3 extends over 15 amino acids. The trim removed 2 bases at V and 7 bases at J, leaving 6 bases unmatched. DNA for the CDR3: TGTGCCAGCAGCTTCTTGACAGGGGGAGGTGAAAAACTGTTTTTT. It translates to CASSFLTGGGEKLFF.